The clone carrying this T cell receptor beta chain was seen many times. This sample stems from a study of T cell repertoires in cytomegalovirus infection. The germline V gene has CDR1 LNHDA and CDR2 SQIVND (reference sequence). The CDR3 consists of 15 residues. The germline V and J ends were trimmed by 3 bases and 5 bases, with 14 bases remaining between them. A single record per CDR3 protein comes from TCRdb applying MiXCR to the reads. The table has under 250,000 distinct CDR3 sequences, about 5.9% seen once. Sequencing used PBMCs. V usage is TRBV19 and J usage is TRBJ1-5, with a possible D match to TRBD1 (5 bases). The clonotype originates from a human donor in good health (CMV status not recorded). Some clones in this sample may be carry-over from other donors' samples. The CDR3 nucleotides read TGTGCCAGTAGTATTGTAATCTCCAGGGATCAGCCCCAGCATTTT. Translated, it gives CASSIVISRDQPQHF.